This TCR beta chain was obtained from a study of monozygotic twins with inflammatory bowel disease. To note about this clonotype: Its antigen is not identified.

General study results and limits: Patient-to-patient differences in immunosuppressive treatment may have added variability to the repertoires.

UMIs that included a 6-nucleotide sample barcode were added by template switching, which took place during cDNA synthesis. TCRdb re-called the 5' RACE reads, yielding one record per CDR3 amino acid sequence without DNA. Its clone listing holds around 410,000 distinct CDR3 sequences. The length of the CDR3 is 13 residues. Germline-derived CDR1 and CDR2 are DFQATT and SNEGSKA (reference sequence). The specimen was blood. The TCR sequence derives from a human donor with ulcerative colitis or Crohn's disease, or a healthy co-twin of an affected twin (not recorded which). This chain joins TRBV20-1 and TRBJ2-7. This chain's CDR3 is CSASRFSSYEQYF.